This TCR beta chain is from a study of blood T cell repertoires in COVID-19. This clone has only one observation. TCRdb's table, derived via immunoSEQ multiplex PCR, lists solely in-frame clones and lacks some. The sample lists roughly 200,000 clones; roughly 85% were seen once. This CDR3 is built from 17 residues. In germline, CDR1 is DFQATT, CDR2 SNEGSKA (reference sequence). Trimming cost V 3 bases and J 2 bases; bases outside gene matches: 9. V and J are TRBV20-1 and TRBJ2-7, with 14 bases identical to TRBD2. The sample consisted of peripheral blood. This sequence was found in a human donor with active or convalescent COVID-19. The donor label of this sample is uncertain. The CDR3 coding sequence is TGCAGTGCTAGTGGGTGGACTAGCGGGAGGCCAACCTACGAGCAGTACTTC. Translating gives CSASGWTSGRPTYEQYF.